This T cell receptor (beta chain) originates from a study of tumor-infiltrating lymphocytes in primary liver carcinoma. Findings and caveats of the study: Tumor-adjacent and tumor-blood pairs displayed less overlap than did pairs of tumor regions. Only about 8-24% of top clones were detected in each of the five tumor regions.

The 20-30 mg bulk tissue piece was not sorted before simultaneous RNA and DNA extraction. Patients were treatment-naive with chronic HBV infection. Tumor regions sampled: superior, inferior, left, right poles, and centre. From 500 ng of total RNA, TCR beta-specific cDNA was reverse-transcribed using a constant-region primer. Employing slightly modified ARM-PCR, three nested multiplex PCR rounds were run, and these gave rise to the TCR beta libraries. The study ran its first two PCR rounds for about 11 cycles each, using TRBV1-TRBV30 forward primers and a C-beta reverse primer. In TCRdb, the multiplex PCR reads were re-called with MiXCR into one record per CDR3 protein. The data contain 100,000 or so distinct CDR3 sequences, more than 65% of them singletons. The CDR3 extends over 16 amino acids. Germline CDR1 and CDR2: KGHDR and SFDVKD. This clonotype was seen more than once but under ten times. As yet, its antigen is unknown. A clone one base away is much larger, so this may be a read error.

Material: liver tumor tissue from sampling region 5. Specified subset: tumor region T5, tumor centre. The receptor was derived from a woman aged 55-69 years with primary liver carcinoma and hepatitis B virus infection. The chain links TRBV24-1 to TRBJ2-1, with 11 positions matching TRBD2. CDR3 bases: TGTGCCACCGGTGATTCGGGACTAGCGGCCTACAATGAGCAGTTCTTC. Translating gives CATGDSGLAAYNEQFF.